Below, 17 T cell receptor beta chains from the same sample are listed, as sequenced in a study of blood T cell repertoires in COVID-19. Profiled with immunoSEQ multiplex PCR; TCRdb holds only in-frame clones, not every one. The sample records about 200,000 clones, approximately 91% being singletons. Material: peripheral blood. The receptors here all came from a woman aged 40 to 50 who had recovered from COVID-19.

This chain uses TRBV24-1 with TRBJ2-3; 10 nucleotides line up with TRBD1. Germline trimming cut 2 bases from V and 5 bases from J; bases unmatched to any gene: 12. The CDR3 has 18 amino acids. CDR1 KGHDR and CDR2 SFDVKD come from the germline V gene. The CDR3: CATSDSPGQGMGVDTQYF. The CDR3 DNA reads TGTGCCACCAGTGATTCTCCGGGACAGGGGATGGGCGTAGATACGCAGTATTTT.

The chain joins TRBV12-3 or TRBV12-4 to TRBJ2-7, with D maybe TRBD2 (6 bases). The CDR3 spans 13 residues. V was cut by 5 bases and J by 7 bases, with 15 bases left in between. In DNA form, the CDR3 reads TGTGCCAGCAGTCCGGGGGTCCCCCCGGAGCAGTACTTC. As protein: CASSPGVPPEQYF.

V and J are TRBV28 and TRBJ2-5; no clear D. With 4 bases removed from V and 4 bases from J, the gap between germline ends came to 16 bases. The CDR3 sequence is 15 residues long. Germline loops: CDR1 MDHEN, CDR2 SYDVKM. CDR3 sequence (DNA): TGTGCCAGCAGTTCCGCCGGCCCAACGGGAGAGACCCAGTACTTC. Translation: CASSSAGPTGETQYF.

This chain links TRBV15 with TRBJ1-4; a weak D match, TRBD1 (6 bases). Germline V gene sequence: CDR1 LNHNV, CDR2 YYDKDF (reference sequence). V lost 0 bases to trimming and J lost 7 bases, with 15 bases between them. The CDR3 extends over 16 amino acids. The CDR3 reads CATSRDGGAVGEKLFF. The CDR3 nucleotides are TGTGCCACCAGCAGAGATGGGGGGGCCGTAGGTGAAAAACTGTTTTTT.

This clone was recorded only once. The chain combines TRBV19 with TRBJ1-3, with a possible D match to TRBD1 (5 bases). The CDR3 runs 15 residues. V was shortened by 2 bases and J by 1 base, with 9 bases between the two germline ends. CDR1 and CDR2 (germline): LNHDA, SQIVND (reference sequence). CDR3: CASSIMEGSGNTIYF. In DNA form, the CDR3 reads TGTGCCAGTAGTATAATGGAGGGGTCTGGAAACACCATATATTTT.

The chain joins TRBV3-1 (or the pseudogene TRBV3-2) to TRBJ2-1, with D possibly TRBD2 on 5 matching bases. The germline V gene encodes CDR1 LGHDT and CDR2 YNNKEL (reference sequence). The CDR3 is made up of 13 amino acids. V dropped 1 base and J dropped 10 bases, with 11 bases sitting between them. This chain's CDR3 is CASSQVLQREQFF. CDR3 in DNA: TGTGCCAGCAGCCAAGTGCTTCAGCGGGAGCAGTTCTTC.

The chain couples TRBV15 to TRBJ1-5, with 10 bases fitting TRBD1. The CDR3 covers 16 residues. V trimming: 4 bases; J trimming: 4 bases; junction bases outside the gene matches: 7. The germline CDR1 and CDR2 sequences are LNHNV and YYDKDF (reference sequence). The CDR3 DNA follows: TGTGCCACCAGCAAAGTCCGGACAGGGGGAAATCAGCCCCAGCATTTT. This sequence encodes CATSKVRTGGNQPQHF. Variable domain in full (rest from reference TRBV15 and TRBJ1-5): DAMVIQNPRYQVTQFGKPVTLSCSQTLNHNVMYWYQQKSSQAPKLLFHYYDKDFNNEADTPDNFQSRRPNTSFCFLDIRSPGLGDTAMYLCATSKVRTGGNQPQHFGDGTRLSIL.

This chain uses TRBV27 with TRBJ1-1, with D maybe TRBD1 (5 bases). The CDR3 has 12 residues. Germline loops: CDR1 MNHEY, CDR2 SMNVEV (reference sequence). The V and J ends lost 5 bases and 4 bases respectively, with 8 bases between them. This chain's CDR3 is CASSSGGTEAFF. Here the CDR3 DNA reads TGTGCCAGCAGTAGCGGGGGCACTGAAGCTTTCTTT.

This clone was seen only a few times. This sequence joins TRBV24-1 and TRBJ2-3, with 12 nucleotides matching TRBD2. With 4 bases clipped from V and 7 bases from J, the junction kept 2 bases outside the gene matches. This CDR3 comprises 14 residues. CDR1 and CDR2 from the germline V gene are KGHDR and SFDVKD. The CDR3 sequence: CATSERTSGNTQYF. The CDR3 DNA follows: TGTGCCACCAGTGAGCGGACTAGCGGGAATACGCAGTATTTT.

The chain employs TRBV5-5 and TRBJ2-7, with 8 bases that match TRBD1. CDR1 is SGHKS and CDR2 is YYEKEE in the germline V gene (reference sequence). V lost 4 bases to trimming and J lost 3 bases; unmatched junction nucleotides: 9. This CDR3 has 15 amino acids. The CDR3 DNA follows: TGTGCCAGCAGCCCTACCGGGACAGGCGACTACGAGCAGTACTTC. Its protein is CASSPTGTGDYEQYF.

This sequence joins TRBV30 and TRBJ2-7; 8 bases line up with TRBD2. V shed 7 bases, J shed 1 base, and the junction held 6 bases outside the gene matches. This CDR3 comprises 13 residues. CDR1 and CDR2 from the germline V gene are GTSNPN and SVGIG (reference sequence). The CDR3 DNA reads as TGTGCCTCCTCCGGGGGGGAGTCCTACGAGCAGTACTTC. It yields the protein CASSGGESYEQYF.

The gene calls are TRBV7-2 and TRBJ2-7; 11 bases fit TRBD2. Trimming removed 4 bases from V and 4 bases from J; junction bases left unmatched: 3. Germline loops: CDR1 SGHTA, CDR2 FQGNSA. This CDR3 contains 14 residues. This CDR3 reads CASSSLAGGYEQYF. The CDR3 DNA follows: TGTGCCAGCAGCTCTCTAGCGGGAGGTTACGAGCAGTACTTC. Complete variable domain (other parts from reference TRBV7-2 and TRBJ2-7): GAGVSQSPSNKVTEKGKDVELRCDPISGHTALYWYRQSLGQGLEFLIYFQGNSAPDKSGLPSDRFSAERTGGSVSTLTIQRTQQEDSAVYLCASSSLAGGYEQYFGPGTRLTVT.

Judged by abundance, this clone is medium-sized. The CDR3 region is CASSQESQVLLQYF. The CDR3, as DNA: TGTGCCAGCAGCCAAGAGTCCCAAGTATTACTGCAGTACTTC. The chain employs TRBV4-2 and TRBJ2-7; D unresolved. The CDR3 has 14 amino acids. Germline V gene data show CDR1 as LGHNA and CDR2 as YNFKEQ. V shed 0 bases and J shed 9 bases, with 15 bases lying between them.

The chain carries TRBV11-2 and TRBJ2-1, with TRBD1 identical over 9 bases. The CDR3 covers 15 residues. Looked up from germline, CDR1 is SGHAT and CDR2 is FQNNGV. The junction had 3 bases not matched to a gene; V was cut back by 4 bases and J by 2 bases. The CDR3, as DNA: TGTGCCAGCAGCTACGGGACAGGGCCCTACAATGAGCAGTTCTTC. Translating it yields CASSYGTGPYNEQFF.

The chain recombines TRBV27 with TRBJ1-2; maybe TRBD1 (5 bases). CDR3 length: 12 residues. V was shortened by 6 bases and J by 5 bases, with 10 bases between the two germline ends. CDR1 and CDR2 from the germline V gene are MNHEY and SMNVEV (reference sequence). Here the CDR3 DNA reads TGTGCCAGCAGGACAGAGGTTTATGGCTACACCTTC. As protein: CASRTEVYGYTF.

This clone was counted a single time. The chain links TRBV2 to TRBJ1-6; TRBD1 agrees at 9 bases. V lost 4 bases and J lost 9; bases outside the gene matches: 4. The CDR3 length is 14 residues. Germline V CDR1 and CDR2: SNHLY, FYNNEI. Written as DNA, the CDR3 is TGTGCCAGCAGTGGACAGGGGGGTTTTTCACCCCTCCACTTT. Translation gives CASSGQGGFSPLHF.

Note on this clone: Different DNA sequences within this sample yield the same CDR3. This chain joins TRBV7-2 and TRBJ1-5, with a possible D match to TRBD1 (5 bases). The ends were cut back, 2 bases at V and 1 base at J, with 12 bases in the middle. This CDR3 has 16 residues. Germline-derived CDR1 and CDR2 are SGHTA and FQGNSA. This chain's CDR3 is CASSLSQGSSNQPQHF. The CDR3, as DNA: TGTGCCAGCAGCTTAAGTCAGGGCTCGAGCAATCAGCCCCAGCATTTT.